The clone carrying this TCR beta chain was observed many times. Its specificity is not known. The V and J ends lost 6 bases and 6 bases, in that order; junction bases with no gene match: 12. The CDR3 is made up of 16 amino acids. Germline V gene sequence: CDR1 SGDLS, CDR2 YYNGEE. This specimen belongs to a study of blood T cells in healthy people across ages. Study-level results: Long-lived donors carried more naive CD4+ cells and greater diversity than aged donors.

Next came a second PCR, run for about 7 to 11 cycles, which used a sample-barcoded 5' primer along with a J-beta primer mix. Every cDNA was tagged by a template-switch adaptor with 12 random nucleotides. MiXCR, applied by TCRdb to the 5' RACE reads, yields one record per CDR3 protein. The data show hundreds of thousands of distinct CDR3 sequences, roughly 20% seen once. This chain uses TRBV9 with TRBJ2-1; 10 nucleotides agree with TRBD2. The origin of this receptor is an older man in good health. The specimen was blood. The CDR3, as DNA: TGTGCCAGCACCCCGGGAGCTAGCGGGAGTTCCAATGAGCAGTTCTTC. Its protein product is CASTPGASGSSNEQFF.